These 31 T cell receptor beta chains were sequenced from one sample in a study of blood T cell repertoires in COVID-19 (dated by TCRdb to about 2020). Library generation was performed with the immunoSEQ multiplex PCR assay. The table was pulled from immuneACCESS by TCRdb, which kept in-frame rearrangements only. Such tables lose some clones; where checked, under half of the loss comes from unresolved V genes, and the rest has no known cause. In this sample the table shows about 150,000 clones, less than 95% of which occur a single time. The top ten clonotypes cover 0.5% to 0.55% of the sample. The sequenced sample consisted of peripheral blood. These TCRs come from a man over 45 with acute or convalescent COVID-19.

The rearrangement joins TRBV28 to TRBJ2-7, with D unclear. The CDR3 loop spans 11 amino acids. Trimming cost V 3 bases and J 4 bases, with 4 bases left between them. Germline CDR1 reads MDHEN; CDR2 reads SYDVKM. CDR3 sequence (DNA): TGTGCCAGCAGTTTCGGGTACGAGCAGTACTTC. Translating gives CASSFGYEQYF. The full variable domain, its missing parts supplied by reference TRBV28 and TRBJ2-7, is DVKVTQSSRYLVKRTGEKVFLECVQDMDHENMFWYRQDPGLGLRLIYFSYDVKMKEKGDIPEGYSVSREKKERFSLILESASTNQTSMYLCASSFGYEQYFGPGTRLTVT.

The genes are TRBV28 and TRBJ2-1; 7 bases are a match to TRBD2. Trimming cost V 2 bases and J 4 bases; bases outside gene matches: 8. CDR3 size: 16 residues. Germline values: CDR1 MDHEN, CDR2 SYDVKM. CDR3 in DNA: TGTGCCAGCAGTTTACGAAATCGGGGAGGGTACAATGAGCAGTTCTTC. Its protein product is CASSLRNRGGYNEQFF.

The CDR3 DNA follows: TGCAGCGTTGCTTATTCAGGGACAGGGGGCAGCTATGAGCAGTTCTTC. This codes for CSVAYSGTGGSYEQFF. This chain joins TRBV29-1 and TRBJ2-1, with 12 bases matching TRBD1. The CDR3 length is 16 residues. Germline loops: CDR1 SQVTM, CDR2 ANQGSEA. J lost 8 bases, V lost 4 bases, and 12 bases had no gene match.

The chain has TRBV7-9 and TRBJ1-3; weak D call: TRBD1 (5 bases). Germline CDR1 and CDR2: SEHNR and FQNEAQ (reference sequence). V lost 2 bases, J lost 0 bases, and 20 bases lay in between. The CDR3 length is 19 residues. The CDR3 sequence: CASSLTGTGGAFSGNTIYF. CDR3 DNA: TGTGCCAGCAGCTTAACCGGGACGGGGGGTGCCTTCTCTGGAAACACCATATATTTT.

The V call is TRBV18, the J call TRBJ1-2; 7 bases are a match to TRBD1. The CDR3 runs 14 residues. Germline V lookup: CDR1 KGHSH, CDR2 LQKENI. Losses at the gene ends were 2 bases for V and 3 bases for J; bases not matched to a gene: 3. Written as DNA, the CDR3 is TGTGCCAGCTCACCAGGGACAGAAGACTATGGCTACACCTTC. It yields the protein CASSPGTEDYGYTF.

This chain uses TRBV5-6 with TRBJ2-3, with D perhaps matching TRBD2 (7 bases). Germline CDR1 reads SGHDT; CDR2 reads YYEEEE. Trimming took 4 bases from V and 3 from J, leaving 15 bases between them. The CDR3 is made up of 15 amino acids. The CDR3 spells CASSPEGEGTDTQYF. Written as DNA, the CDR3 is TGTGCCAGCAGCCCGGAGGGGGAGGGGACAGATACGCAGTATTTT.

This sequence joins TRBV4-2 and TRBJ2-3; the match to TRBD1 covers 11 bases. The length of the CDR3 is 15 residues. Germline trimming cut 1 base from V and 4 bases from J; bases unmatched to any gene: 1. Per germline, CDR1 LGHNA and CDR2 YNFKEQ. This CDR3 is CASSQGGQGADTQYF. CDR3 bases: TGTGCCAGCAGCCAAGGGGGACAGGGGGCAGATACGCAGTATTTT.

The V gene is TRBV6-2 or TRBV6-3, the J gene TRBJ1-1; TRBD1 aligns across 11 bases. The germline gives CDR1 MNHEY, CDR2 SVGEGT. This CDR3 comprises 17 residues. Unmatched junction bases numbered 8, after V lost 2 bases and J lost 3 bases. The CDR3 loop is CASSYPKGQGDDTEAFF. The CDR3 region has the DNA TGTGCCAGCAGTTACCCCAAGGGACAGGGGGACGACACTGAAGCTTTCTTT.

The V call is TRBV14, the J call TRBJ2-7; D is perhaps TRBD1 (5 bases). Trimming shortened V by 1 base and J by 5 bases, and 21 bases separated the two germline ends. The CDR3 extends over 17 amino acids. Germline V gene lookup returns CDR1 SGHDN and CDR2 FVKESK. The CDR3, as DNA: TGTGCCAGCAGCCAAGCGATGCTACCGGACACAAGGGACGAGCAGTACTTC. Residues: CASSQAMLPDTRDEQYF.

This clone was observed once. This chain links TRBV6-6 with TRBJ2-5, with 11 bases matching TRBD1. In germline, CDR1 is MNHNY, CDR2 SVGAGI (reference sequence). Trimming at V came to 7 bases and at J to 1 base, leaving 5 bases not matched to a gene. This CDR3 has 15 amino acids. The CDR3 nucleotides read TGTGCCAGCAACCCCGGGACAGGGGGCCAAGAGACCCAGTACTTC. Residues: CASNPGTGGQETQYF.

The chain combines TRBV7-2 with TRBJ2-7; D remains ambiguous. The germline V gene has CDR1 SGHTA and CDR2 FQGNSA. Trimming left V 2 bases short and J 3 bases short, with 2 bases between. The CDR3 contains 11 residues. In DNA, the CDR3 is TGTGCCAGCAGCTTACTCTACGAGCAGTACTTC. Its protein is CASSLLYEQYF.

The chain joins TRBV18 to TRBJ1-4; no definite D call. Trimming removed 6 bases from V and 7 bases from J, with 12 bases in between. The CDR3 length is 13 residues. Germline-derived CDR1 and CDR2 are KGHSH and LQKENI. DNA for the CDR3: TGTGCCAGCTCCCCCTTTGGCAGTGAAAAACTGTTTTTT. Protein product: CASSPFGSEKLFF.

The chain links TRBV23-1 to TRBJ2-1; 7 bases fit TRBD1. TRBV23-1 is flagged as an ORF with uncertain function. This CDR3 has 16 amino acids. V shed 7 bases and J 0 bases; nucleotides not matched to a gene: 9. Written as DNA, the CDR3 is TGCGCCAGCATGCAACTTCGGGACAGCTCCTACAATGAGCAGTTCTTC. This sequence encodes CASMQLRDSSYNEQFF.

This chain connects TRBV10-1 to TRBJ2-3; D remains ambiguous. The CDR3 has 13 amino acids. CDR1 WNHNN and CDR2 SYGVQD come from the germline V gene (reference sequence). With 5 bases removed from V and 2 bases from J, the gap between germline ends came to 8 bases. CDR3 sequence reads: CASSREFTDTQYF. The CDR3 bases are TGCGCCAGCAGTAGAGAGTTCACAGATACGCAGTATTTT.

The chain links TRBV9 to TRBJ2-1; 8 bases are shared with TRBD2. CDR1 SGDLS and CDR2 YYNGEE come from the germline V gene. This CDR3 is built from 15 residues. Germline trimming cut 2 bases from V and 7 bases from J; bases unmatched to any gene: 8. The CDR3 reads CASSVPGGPGNEQFF. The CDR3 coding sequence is TGTGCCAGCAGCGTTCCGGGAGGGCCGGGTAATGAGCAGTTCTTC.

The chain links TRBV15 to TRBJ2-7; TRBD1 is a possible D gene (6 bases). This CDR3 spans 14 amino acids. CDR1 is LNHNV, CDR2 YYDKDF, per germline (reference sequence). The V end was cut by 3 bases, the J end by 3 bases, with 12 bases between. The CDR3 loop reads CATSRGRGSYEQYF. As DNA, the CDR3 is TGTGCCACCAGCAGGGGCAGGGGAAGCTACGAGCAGTACTTC.

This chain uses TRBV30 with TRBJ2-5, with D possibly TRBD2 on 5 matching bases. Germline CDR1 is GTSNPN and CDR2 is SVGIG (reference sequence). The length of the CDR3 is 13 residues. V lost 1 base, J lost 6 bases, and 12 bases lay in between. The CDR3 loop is CAWSETSTKTQYF. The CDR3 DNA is TGTGCCTGGAGTGAAACTAGTACAAAGACCCAGTACTTC.

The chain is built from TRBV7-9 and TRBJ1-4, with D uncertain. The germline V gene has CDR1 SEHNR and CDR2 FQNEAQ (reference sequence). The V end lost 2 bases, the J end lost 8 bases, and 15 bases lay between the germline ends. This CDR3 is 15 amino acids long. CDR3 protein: CASSLLRGREEKLFF. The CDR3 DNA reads TGTGCCAGCAGCTTACTACGAGGGCGGGAGGAAAAACTGTTTTTT.

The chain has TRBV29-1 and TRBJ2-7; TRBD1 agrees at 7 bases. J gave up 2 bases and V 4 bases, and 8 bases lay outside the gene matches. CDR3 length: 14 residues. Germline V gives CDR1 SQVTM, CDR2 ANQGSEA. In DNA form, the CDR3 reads TGCAGCGTTGCCGAACAGGGGCCTCCCTACGAGCAGTACTTC. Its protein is CSVAEQGPPYEQYF.

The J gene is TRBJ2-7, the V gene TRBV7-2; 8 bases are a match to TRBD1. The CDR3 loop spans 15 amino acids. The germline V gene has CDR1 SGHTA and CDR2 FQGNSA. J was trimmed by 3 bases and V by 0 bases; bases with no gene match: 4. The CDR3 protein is CASSLAGTGNYEQYF. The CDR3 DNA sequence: TGTGCCAGCAGCTTAGCCGGGACAGGCAACTACGAGCAGTACTTC.

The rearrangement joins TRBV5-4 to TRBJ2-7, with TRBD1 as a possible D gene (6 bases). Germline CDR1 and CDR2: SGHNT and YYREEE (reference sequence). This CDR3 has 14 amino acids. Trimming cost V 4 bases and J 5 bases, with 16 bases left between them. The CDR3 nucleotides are TGTGCCAGCAGCGTGGACAGACCGACCCACGAGCAGTACTTC. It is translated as CASSVDRPTHEQYF.

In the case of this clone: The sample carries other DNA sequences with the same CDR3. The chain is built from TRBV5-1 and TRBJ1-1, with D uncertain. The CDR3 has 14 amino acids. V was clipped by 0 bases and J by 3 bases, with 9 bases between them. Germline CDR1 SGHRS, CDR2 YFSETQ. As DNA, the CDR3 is TGCGCCAGCAGCTTGGTTGCGGGAGACACTGAAGCTTTCTTT. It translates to CASSLVAGDTEAFF.

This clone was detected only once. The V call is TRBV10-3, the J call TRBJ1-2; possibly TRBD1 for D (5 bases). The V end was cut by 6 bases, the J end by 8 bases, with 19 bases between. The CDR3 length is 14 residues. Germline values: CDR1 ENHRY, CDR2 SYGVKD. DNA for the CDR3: TGTGCCATCAGCCCAGGGACGGGGGGTTTGGGCTACACCTTC. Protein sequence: CAISPGTGGLGYTF.

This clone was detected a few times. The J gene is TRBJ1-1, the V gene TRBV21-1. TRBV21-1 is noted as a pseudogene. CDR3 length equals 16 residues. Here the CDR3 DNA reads TGTGCCAGCAGCAAAGCCCGACGGGTCATGAACACTGAAGCTTTCTTT. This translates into CASSKARRVMNTEAFF.

The CDR3 loop reads CASSLDRLAGRRTDTQYF. CDR3 nucleotide sequence: TGTGCCAGCAGCTTGGATCGACTAGCGGGAAGACGCACAGATACGCAGTATTTT. This sequence joins TRBV5-5 and TRBJ2-3; 11 nucleotides line up with TRBD2. V lost 0 bases, J lost 1 base, and 7 bases stayed unmatched. The CDR3 has 18 residues. Germline V gives CDR1 SGHKS, CDR2 YYEKEE (reference sequence).

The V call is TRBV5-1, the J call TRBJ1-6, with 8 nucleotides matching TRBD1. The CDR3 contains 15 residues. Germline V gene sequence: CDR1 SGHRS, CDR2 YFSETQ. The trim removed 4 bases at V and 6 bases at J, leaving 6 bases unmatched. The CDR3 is CASSREDRGNSPLHF. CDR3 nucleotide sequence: TGCGCCAGCAGCCGGGAAGACAGGGGTAATTCACCCCTCCACTTT. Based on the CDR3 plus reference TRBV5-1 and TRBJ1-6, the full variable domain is KAGVTQTPRYLIKTRGQQVTLSCSPISGHRSVSWYQQTPGQGLQFLFEYFSETQRNKGNFPGRFSGRQFSNSRSEMNVSTLELGDSALYLCASSREDRGNSPLHFGNGTRLTVT.

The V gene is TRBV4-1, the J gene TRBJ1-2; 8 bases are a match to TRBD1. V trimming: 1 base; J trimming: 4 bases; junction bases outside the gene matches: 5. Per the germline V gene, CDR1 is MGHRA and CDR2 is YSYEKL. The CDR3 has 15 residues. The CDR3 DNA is TGCGCCAGCAGCCAAGTTGCAGACAGGGGCTATGGCTACACCTTC. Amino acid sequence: CASSQVADRGYGYTF.

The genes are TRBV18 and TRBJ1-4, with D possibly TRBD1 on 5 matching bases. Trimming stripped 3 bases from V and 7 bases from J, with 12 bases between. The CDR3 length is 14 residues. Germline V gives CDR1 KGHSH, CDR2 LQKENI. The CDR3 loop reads CASSPQGSSEKLFF. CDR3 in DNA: TGTGCCAGCTCACCGCAGGGTTCTAGTGAAAAACTGTTTTTT.

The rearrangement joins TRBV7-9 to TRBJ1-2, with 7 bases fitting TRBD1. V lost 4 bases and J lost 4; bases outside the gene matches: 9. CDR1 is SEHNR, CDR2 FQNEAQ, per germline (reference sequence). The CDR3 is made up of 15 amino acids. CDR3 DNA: TGTGCCAGCAGCTGGGCAGACAGGGAGATCTATGGCTACACCTTC. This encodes CASSWADREIYGYTF.

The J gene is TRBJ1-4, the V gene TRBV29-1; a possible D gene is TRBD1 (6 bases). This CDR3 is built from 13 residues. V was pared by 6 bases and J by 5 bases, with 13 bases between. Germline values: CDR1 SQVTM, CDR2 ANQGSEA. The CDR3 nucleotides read TGCAGCGTGGGGGAGGGGGGAAATGAAAAACTGTTTTTT. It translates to CSVGEGGNEKLFF.

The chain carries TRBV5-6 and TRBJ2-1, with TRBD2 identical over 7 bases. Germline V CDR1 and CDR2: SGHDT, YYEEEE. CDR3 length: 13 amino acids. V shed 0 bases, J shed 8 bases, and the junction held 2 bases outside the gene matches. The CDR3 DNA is TGTGCCAGCAGCTTGGTCCGGGGGGATGAGCAGTTCTTC. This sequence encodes CASSLVRGDEQFF.